A selection of T cell receptor beta chains follows, all from one sample in a study of post-analysis software for immune sequencing data. Via MiXCR, TCRdb re-called the PCR reads, giving one row per CDR3 protein. The data hold about 430,000 distinct CDR3 sequences, with about 40% observed a single time. Material: blood. The receptors originated from a girl under 10 years old with multiple sclerosis. The CDR3 runs from the conserved cysteine through the conserved F or W. A D gene is named only where the DNA matches it firmly. Size is stated for part of the rows, as once, few or many counts, or as a class when the clone is expanded.

cdr3_nt: TGTGCCACGGGATATAGCGGGGCAGCCTACGAGCAGTACTTC
cdr3_aa: CATGYSGAAYEQYF
clone_size: -
j_call: TRBJ2-7
d_call: TRBD2
v_call: TRBV6-6

cdr3_nt: TGCGCCAGCAGCTTGCTAGTGGGGCAGGAGACCCAGTACTTC
cdr3_aa: CASSLLVGQETQYF
clone_size: -
j_call: TRBJ2-5
d_call: -
v_call: TRBV5-1

cdr3_nt: TGTGCCAGCAGCTTAATGATCGGGACTTACGAGCAGTACTTC
cdr3_aa: CASSLMIGTYEQYF
clone_size: -
j_call: TRBJ2-7
d_call: -
v_call: TRBV11-2

cdr3_nt: TGCAGTGCTAGCCGTCACAGCGCCACAGATACGCAGTATTTT
cdr3_aa: CSASRHSATDTQYF
clone_size: many
j_call: TRBJ2-3
d_call: -
v_call: TRBV20-1

cdr3_nt: TGTGCCAGCAGTTCCGCGGGATCAGATACGCAGTATTTT
cdr3_aa: CASSSAGSDTQYF
clone_size: -
j_call: TRBJ2-3
d_call: -
v_call: TRBV12-3/TRBV12-4

cdr3_nt: TGTGCCAGCAGCTTCTTCGGGACAGCTCTCCCGGGTAAGCAGTTCTTC
cdr3_aa: CASSFFGTALPGKQFF
clone_size: -
j_call: TRBJ2-1
d_call: TRBD1
v_call: TRBV7-9

cdr3_nt: TGTGCCAGCAGCGTCCCAGCTATGAACACAGGGGTGCGCGATCAGCCCCAGCATTTT
cdr3_aa: CASSVPAMNTGVRDQPQHF
clone_size: -
j_call: TRBJ1-5
d_call: TRBD1
v_call: TRBV9

cdr3_nt: TGTGCCAGCAGTTACAATGAAGGGACTCAGCCCCAGCATTTT
cdr3_aa: CASSYNEGTQPQHF
clone_size: once
j_call: TRBJ1-5
d_call: -
v_call: TRBV6-5

cdr3_nt: TGTGCCAGCAGCCAAGCTAGCGGGAGTGGACAAGAGACCCAGTACTTC
cdr3_aa: CASSQASGSGQETQYF
clone_size: few
j_call: TRBJ2-5
d_call: TRBD2
v_call: TRBV4-2

cdr3_nt: TGTGCCAGCAGTTACTCGACTACAGGATACGAGCAGTACTTC
cdr3_aa: CASSYSTTGYEQYF
clone_size: -
j_call: TRBJ2-7
d_call: -
v_call: TRBV6-5

cdr3_nt: TGCGCCAGCAGTTTCCCGGGGCAGACAGGGAATGAGCAGTTCTTC
cdr3_aa: CASSFPGQTGNEQFF
clone_size: -
j_call: TRBJ2-1
d_call: TRBD1
v_call: TRBV5-1

cdr3_nt: TGTGCCAGCAGGACCACACGCAGTTTCGGATTACAGTTCTTC
cdr3_aa: CASRTTRSFGLQFF
clone_size: -
j_call: TRBJ2-1
d_call: -
v_call: TRBV3-1

cdr3_nt: TGTGCCAGTACAGGCCGCGTCGGGGATACGCAGTATTTT
cdr3_aa: CASTGRVGDTQYF
clone_size: few
j_call: TRBJ2-3
d_call: -
v_call: TRBV6-1

cdr3_nt: TGTGCCAGCAGTTACATGGTCGGGAGAGACTACGAGCAGTACTTC
cdr3_aa: CASSYMVGRDYEQYF
clone_size: few
j_call: TRBJ2-7
d_call: -
v_call: TRBV6-6

cdr3_nt: TGTGCCAGCAGCTTAGGCGTGAACCTGAACACTGAAGCTTTCTTT
cdr3_aa: CASSLGVNLNTEAFF
clone_size: few
j_call: TRBJ1-1
d_call: -
v_call: TRBV13

cdr3_nt: TGTGCCAGCACCCCGCCCAGGGGGGCGTTTGAGACCCAGTACTTC
cdr3_aa: CASTPPRGAFETQYF
clone_size: -
j_call: TRBJ2-5
d_call: -
v_call: TRBV25-1

cdr3_nt: TGTGCCAGCAGCTTTCGACAGGGGTCCTACAATGAGCAGTTCTTC
cdr3_aa: CASSFRQGSYNEQFF
clone_size: many
j_call: TRBJ2-1
d_call: TRBD1
v_call: TRBV5-1

cdr3_nt: TGTGCCAGCACCTCGAGTCCGGGACAAGGTAGCTCCTACGAGCAGTACTTC
cdr3_aa: CASTSSPGQGSSYEQYF
clone_size: -
j_call: TRBJ2-7
d_call: -
v_call: TRBV12-3/TRBV12-4

cdr3_nt: TGTGCCGGCAGCGTAGCTAGCGGGGGCTACGAGCAGTACTTC
cdr3_aa: CAGSVASGGYEQYF
clone_size: -
j_call: TRBJ2-7
d_call: TRBD2
v_call: TRBV9

cdr3_nt: TGTGCCAGCAGCTTAGTGCAGTCTTGGGAGGTGGGCTACACCTTC
cdr3_aa: CASSLVQSWEVGYTF
clone_size: few
j_call: TRBJ1-2
d_call: -
v_call: TRBV7-2

cdr3_nt: TGTGCCAGCAAACTTTGGAGGGCGGAGGGCTACAATGAGCAGTTCTTC
cdr3_aa: CASKLWRAEGYNEQFF
clone_size: few
j_call: TRBJ2-1
d_call: -
v_call: TRBV27

cdr3_nt: TGCGCCAGCAGCTCCCATCGGGGGACAGATTATGACAATGAGCAGTTCTTC
cdr3_aa: CASSSHRGTDYDNEQFF
clone_size: few
j_call: TRBJ2-1
d_call: -
v_call: TRBV5-1

cdr3_nt: TGCAGTGCTAGACCGACTAGCGATAGCACAGATACGCAGTATTTT
cdr3_aa: CSARPTSDSTDTQYF
clone_size: -
j_call: TRBJ2-3
d_call: TRBD2
v_call: TRBV20-1

cdr3_nt: TGTGCCAGCAGCCGGTCTGGGGGAGAGACCCAGTACTTC
cdr3_aa: CASSRSGGETQYF
clone_size: few
j_call: TRBJ2-5
d_call: -
v_call: TRBV5-6